What follows are 3 T cell receptor beta chains derived from one specimen sequenced in a study of beta chain features in type 1 diabetes. Expressed TCRB transcripts were sequenced, since all the RNA that had been isolated was reverse transcribed. The protocol was immunoSEQ multiplex PCR, while the TCRdb copy is restricted to in-frame clones and leaves out a portion. The sample yields tens of thousands of clones, approximately 62% seen once. Sequencing was done on a sample of Tregs from blood. These receptors all stem from a woman younger than 30 in good health.

V usage is TRBV7-3 and J usage is TRBJ2-5; TRBD2 matches at 7 bases. The assigned J gene may be wrong: the sequence end matches TRBJ2-7 better. The V gene's germline CDR1 is SGHTA and CDR2 FQGTGA. The CDR3 spans 14 residues. The chain's CDR3 is CASSLSSGEYEQYF. CDR3 DNA sequence: TGTGCCAGCAGCTTATCCAGCGGGGAATACGAGCAGTACTTC.

The V call is TRBV7-9, the J call TRBJ1-1, with D perhaps TRBD1 (6 bases). The ends were cut back, 3 bases at V and 5 bases at J, with 16 bases in the middle. The germline V gene encodes CDR1 SEHNR and CDR2 FQNEAQ (reference sequence). The CDR3 runs 15 residues. CDR3 bases: TGTGCCAGCAGCTTCTACAGGGTCGAAGGGACTGAAGCTTTCTTT. This translates into CASSFYRVEGTEAFF.

This clone has just a few counts. The V and J genes are TRBV9 and TRBJ2-1; 8 nucleotides agree with TRBD2. The CDR3 has 15 residues. Germline CDR1 and CDR2: SGDLS and YYNGEE. J gave up 7 bases and V 4 bases, and 10 bases lay outside the gene matches. CDR3 loop: CASSLVGLGRNEQFF. DNA for the CDR3: TGTGCCAGCAGCTTAGTGGGACTAGGGCGGAATGAGCAGTTCTTC.